The following is a TCR beta chain sequence with its context. The data were taken from a study of blood T cell repertoires in COVID-19. Turning to the study itself: The United States, Italy and Spain provided the acute and convalescent COVID-19 samples. From T cells, B-cell-depleted T cells, or PBMCs came the material, which was cDNA or gDNA.

The CDR3 loop spans 13 amino acids. Between the trimmed V and J ends, which lost 0 bases and 9 bases, there was a span of 13 bases. Germline V gene sequence: CDR1 SGDLS, CDR2 YYNGEE. Source study methods: Estimates of nucleated cell counts were drawn from the amplification of reference gene primers. The repertoire was sequenced with immunoSEQ multiplex PCR; TCRdb's copy has only in-frame clones and lacks some. The V and J calls and clone size are taken from that table; D and trimming were inferred from the DNA. This sample has approximately 250,000 clones, with around 84% found just once. V is TRBV9 and J is TRBJ2-7, with D maybe TRBD1 (5 bases). The source is a man aged 40-49 years who had recovered from COVID-19. Sequenced material: peripheral blood. Here the CDR3 DNA reads TGTGCCAGCAGCGTAGGTGGCCAGGGTCGGCAGTACTTC. Protein product: CASSVGGQGRQYF. Full variable domain (missing parts from reference TRBV9 and TRBJ2-7): DSGVTQTPKHLITATGQRVTLRCSPRSGDLSVYWYQQSLDQGLQFLIQYYNGEERAKGNILERFSAQQFPDLHSELNLSSLELGDSALYFCASSVGGQGRQYFGPGTRLTVT.